This TCR beta chain was identified during a study of OX40 agonist ivuxolimab in advanced cancers. This clone was seen a handful of times. The antigen remains unidentified. Findings and caveats of the study: Expanded clones were, on average, more numerous among CD8+ T cells than CD4+.

The assay was immunoSEQ multiplex PCR, and TCRdb's table has in-frame clones only and misses some. There are roughly 80,000 clones in the sample; approximately 86% occur only once, and 1.5% to 2% lies in the top ten. Germline V lookup: CDR1 LNHDA, CDR2 SQIVND (reference sequence). The CDR3 spans 18 residues. V was clipped by 0 bases and J by 2 bases, with 17 bases between them. Peripheral blood came from all dose cohorts at three timepoints. The material sequenced was CD4+ or CD8+ T cells sorted from blood, taken in a trial of the OX40 agonist ivuxolimab. This clonotype was sampled from an adult with an advanced solid tumor such as melanoma, head and neck, liver or kidney cancer. V gene TRBV19 combines with J gene TRBJ2-1; D possibly matches TRBD1 or TRBD2 (5 bases each). The CDR3 DNA follows: TGTGCCAGTAGTATAGATCTATGGGGGACCGTCACCTACAATGAGCAGTTCTTC. Protein sequence: CASSIDLWGTVTYNEQFF.